This record covers a single T cell receptor beta chain. Its matching antigen is unknown. The data were taken from a study of cytomegalovirus exposure and HLA in healthy donors. Vbeta (60) and Jbeta (13) primers were used in the PCR. Assay used: immunoSEQ multiplex PCR; TCRdb lists only in-frame clones, some missing. The sample holds roughly 80,000 clones, about two thirds seen once. The CDR3 has 11 residues. V was cut by 1 base and J by 12 bases, with 7 bases left in between. Germline V gene data show CDR1 as MDHEN and CDR2 as SYDVKM. Study-wide points: In a later analysis, HLA-C alleles had the fewest associated TCRs, DRB1 alleles the most.

The source material was PBMCs. This TCR came from a woman between 50 and 59 years old in good health and CMV-seropositive. The chain links TRBV28 to TRBJ2-1; TRBD1 might be the D (5 bases). The DNA of the CDR3 is TGTGCCAGCAGTTTATCAAGGGGGCAGTTCTTC. The encoded protein is CASSLSRGQFF.